A selection of T cell receptor beta chains follows, all from one sample in a study of cytomegalovirus exposure and HLA in healthy donors. TCRdb's copy holds only in-frame clones and misses some; the assay was immunoSEQ multiplex PCR. The data hold approximately 110,000 clones, with 77% observed a single time. Sequencing was carried out using PBMCs. The receptors shown here come from a human donor in good health. The CDR3 runs from the conserved cysteine through the conserved F or W. The order of the fields is D gene, CDR3 length, clone size, J gene, V gene, CDR3 protein, CDR3 DNA. The D gene is left open where the match is weak. Clone size is stated in some rows and not others, as once, few, many or a class when expanded.

>TRBD1|14|NA|TRBJ1-5|TRBV18
CASSPGTGGGPQHF
TGTGCCAGCTCACCAGGGACAGGGGGTGGGCCCCAGCATTTT
>NA|12|NA|TRBJ2-7|TRBV27
CASSLTGYEQYF
TGTGCCAGCAGCCTAACAGGATACGAGCAGTACTTC
>TRBD1|18|NA|TRBJ2-1|TRBV5-1
CASSPFRTGTGGLNEQFF
TGCGCCAGCAGCCCGTTCAGAACCGGGACAGGGGGGTTGAATGAGCAGTTCTTC
>TRBD1|16|few|TRBJ2-1|TRBV29-1
CSVEVGTGSSYNEQFF
TGCAGCGTTGAAGTAGGGACAGGGAGCTCCTACAATGAGCAGTTCTTC
>NA|14|few|TRBJ2-7|TRBV2
CASSDQGISYEQYF
TGTGCCAGCAGTGACCAGGGGATTTCCTACGAGCAGTACTTC
>TRBD1|13|NA|TRBJ1-2|TRBV5-6
CASNTGTGVGYTF
TGTGCCAGCAACACCGGGACAGGGGTCGGCTACACCTTC
>TRBD1|15|NA|TRBJ1-2|TRBV28
CASSAGTGLAYGYTF
TGTGCCAGCAGCGCCGGGACAGGGCTCGCCTATGGCTACACCTTC
>NA|14|NA|TRBJ2-2|TRBV30
CAWSPGANTGELFF
TGTGCCTGGAGCCCGGGGGCGAACACCGGGGAGCTGTTTTTT
>NA|14|NA|TRBJ2-4|TRBV15
CATSRDLAKNIQYF
TGTGCCACCAGCAGAGATCTAGCCAAAAACATTCAGTACTTC
>NA|14|few|TRBJ1-2|TRBV13
CASSLSSIRYGYTF
TGTGCCAGCAGCTTGAGTAGTATTCGGTATGGCTACACCTTC
>NA|11|few|TRBJ2-7|TRBV5-4
CALGALDEQYF
TGTGCCCTAGGGGCTCTGGACGAGCAGTACTTC
>NA|16|few|TRBJ1-2|TRBV19
CASSSENRPQNYGYTF
TGTGCCAGTAGTTCCGAGAACAGGCCCCAAAACTATGGCTACACCTTC
>TRBD1|16|NA|TRBJ2-1|TRBV27
CASSLRSGQGVNEQFF
TGTGCCAGCAGTTTACGCTCCGGACAGGGTGTTAATGAGCAGTTCTTC